These 19 T cell receptor beta chains were all obtained from the same sample, sequenced in a study of spatial heterogeneity in lung cancer. Via MiXCR, TCRdb re-called the 5' RACE reads, giving one row per CDR3 protein. The data hold about 41,000 distinct CDR3 sequences, with more than 9% observed a single time. As to time point: blood at routine non-recurrence follow-up after resection. The starting material was PBMCs, obtained at follow-up. Receptors originate from a female donor with early-stage non-small cell lung cancer.

The genes are TRBV5-1 and TRBJ2-3; 7 positions match TRBD1. V shed 4 bases and J 0 bases; nucleotides not matched to a gene: 5. Germline loops: CDR1 SGHRS, CDR2 YFSETQ. The CDR3 covers 15 residues. The CDR3: CASSPGTASTDTQYF. In nucleotides, the CDR3 is TGCGCCAGCAGCCCGGGGACAGCTAGCACAGATACGCAGTATTTT.

The J gene is TRBJ2-2, the V gene TRBV6-4; tentative D call: TRBD1 (6 bases). Trimming removed 2 bases at V and 2 bases at J, with 6 bases between. The CDR3 totals 14 residues. Looked up from germline, CDR1 is MRHNA and CDR2 is SNTAGT. Written as DNA, the CDR3 is TGTGCCAGCAGTGACGGGACAAACACCGGGGAGCTGTTTTTT. Amino acids: CASSDGTNTGELFF.

This clonotype was seen many times. The rearrangement joins TRBV5-4 to TRBJ2-3; the D gene could be TRBD1 or TRBD2 (5 bases each). This CDR3 is 13 amino acids long. Trimming removed 1 base at V and 4 bases at J, with 7 bases between. Per the germline V gene, CDR1 is SGHNT and CDR2 is YYREEE (reference sequence). The CDR3 loop reads CASSLQGPDTQYF. CDR3 in DNA: TGTGCCAGCAGCTTGCAGGGACCAGATACGCAGTATTTT.

The chain carries TRBV12-3 or TRBV12-4 and TRBJ2-7; 7 bases align to TRBD2. This CDR3 spans 12 amino acids. V lost 0 bases, J lost 11 bases, and 4 bases stayed unmatched. Here the CDR3 reads CASSLATSVEYF. The CDR3 DNA follows: TGTGCCAGCAGTTTAGCAACTAGCGTGGAGTACTTC.

There are many counts of this clonotype. CDR3 sequence (DNA): TGCAGTGCTCCCGGGACTAGTTCCCACGAGCAGTACTTC. Amino acids: CSAPGTSSHEQYF. The chain employs TRBV20-1 and TRBJ2-7, with 8 bases that match TRBD2. Per the germline V gene, CDR1 is DFQATT and CDR2 is SNEGSKA (reference sequence). V lost 5 bases and J lost 5; bases outside the gene matches: 8. This CDR3 is 13 amino acids long.

The genes are TRBV9 and TRBJ2-3; D not certain. Looked up from germline, CDR1 is SGDLS and CDR2 is YYNGEE. The CDR3 has 15 amino acids. Trimming left V 0 bases short and J 0 bases short, with 8 bases between. CDR3 sequence (DNA): TGTGCCAGCAGCGTAGTTGACACGAGCACAGATACGCAGTATTTT. This codes for CASSVVDTSTDTQYF. Filled out from reference TRBV9 and TRBJ2-3, the complete variable domain reads DSGVTQTPKHLITATGQRVTLRCSPRSGDLSVYWYQQSLDQGLQFLIQYYNGEERAKGNILERFSAQQFPDLHSELNLSSLELGDSALYFCASSVVDTSTDTQYFGPGTRLTVL.

By sample fraction, this clonotype is medium-sized. The genes are TRBV11-2 and TRBJ1-2; D is possibly TRBD1 (5 bases). Between the trimmed V and J ends, which lost 5 bases and 2 bases, there was a span of 15 bases. Germline V gives CDR1 SGHAT, CDR2 FQNNGV. This CDR3 is built from 15 residues. CDR3 nucleotide sequence: TGTGCCAGCAGCCCCCCGTACAGGCCCAACTATGGCTACACCTTC. Encoded protein: CASSPPYRPNYGYTF. Based on the CDR3 plus reference TRBV11-2 and TRBJ1-2, the full variable domain is EAGVAQSPRYKIIEKRQSVAFWCNPISGHATLYWYQQILGQGPKLLIQFQNNGVVDDSQLPKDRFSAERLKGVDSTLKIQPAKLEDSAVYLCASSPPYRPNYGYTFGSGTRLTVV.

The J gene is TRBJ2-7, the V gene TRBV7-8; TRBD2 aligns across 7 bases. CDR3 size: 16 residues. Germline loops: CDR1 SGHVS, CDR2 FQNEAQ. Trimming at V came to 2 bases and at J to 3 bases, leaving 10 bases not matched to a gene. The CDR3 protein is CASSLPRRAGDYEQYF. The CDR3 DNA follows: TGTGCCAGCAGCTTACCCCGAAGGGCGGGGGACTACGAGCAGTACTTC.

In its sample, this clonotype was seen a few times. The chain carries TRBV20-1 and TRBJ2-3; 9 bases match TRBD1. CDR1 and CDR2 from the germline V gene are DFQATT and SNEGSKA (reference sequence). The CDR3 covers 16 residues. The trim removed 3 bases at V and 3 bases at J, leaving 10 bases unmatched. The CDR3 loop is CSARSPGQGFTDTQYF. In nucleotides, the CDR3 is TGCAGTGCTAGGTCACCGGGACAGGGATTTACAGATACGCAGTATTTT.

This clonotype appeared many times. The chain is built from TRBV29-1 and TRBJ2-7; D possibly uses TRBD1 or TRBD2 (6 bases each). This CDR3 has 13 amino acids. Trimming removed 3 bases at V and 3 bases at J, with 12 bases between. Germline V gene lookup returns CDR1 SQVTM and CDR2 ANQGSEA. The CDR3 protein is CSVEGGQIYEQYF. CDR3 DNA sequence: TGCAGCGTTGAGGGGGGACAAATCTACGAGCAGTACTTC.

The chain uses TRBV5-1 and TRBJ2-2, with 8 positions matching TRBD1. The CDR3 covers 16 residues. V lost 0 bases, J lost 2 bases, and 3 bases stayed unmatched. CDR1 and CDR2 from the germline V gene are SGHRS and YFSETQ. The CDR3 DNA reads TGCGCCAGCAGCTTGGAGGGACAGGTCAACACCGGGGAGCTGTTTTTT. This codes for CASSLEGQVNTGELFF.

The table lists this clonotype with a few counts. The chain couples TRBV12-3 or TRBV12-4 to TRBJ2-7, with 8 bases lining up with TRBD2. The V segment lost 7 bases and the J segment 2 bases; nucleotides outside the gene matches: 4. The CDR3 runs 13 residues. The CDR3 loop reads CASNSGGPYEQYF. For the CDR3, the DNA is TGTGCCAGCAACTCGGGGGGGCCCTACGAGCAGTACTTC.

V and J are TRBV2 and TRBJ1-1; D unclear. The CDR3 sequence is 13 residues long. Trimming took 5 bases from V and 3 from J, leaving 10 bases between them. Germline-derived CDR1 and CDR2 are SNHLY and FYNNEI. The CDR3 reads CASSNERYTEAFF. The DNA for the CDR3 is TGTGCCAGCAGTAATGAGAGATACACTGAAGCTTTCTTT.

In this sample, this clonotype turned up many times. The rearrangement joins TRBV5-6 to TRBJ1-5, with TRBD1 matching 7 bases. Germline V gene lookup returns CDR1 SGHDT and CDR2 YYEEEE. The trim removed 3 bases at V and 5 bases at J, leaving 8 bases unmatched. The CDR3 covers 15 residues. DNA for the CDR3: TGTGCCAGCAGCTCCAACAGGGGTCCCCATCAGCCCCAGCATTTT. Its translation is CASSSNRGPHQPQHF. The complete variable domain, with remaining parts taken from reference TRBV5-6 and TRBJ1-5, reads DAGVTQSPTHLIKTRGQQVTLRCSPKSGHDTVSWYQQALGQGPQFIFQYYEEEERQRGNFPDRFSGHQFPNYSSELNVNALLLGDSALYLCASSSNRGPHQPQHFGDGTRLSIL.

The CDR3 DNA reads TGTGCCAGCAGTGTATGGGGAAACACCGGGGAGCTGTTTTTT. This translates into CASSVWGNTGELFF. This sequence joins TRBV25-1 and TRBJ2-2; the D is unclear. This CDR3 is 14 amino acids long. From germline, CDR1 is MGHDK and CDR2 SYGVNS. V was shortened by 4 bases and J by 2 bases, with 8 bases between the two germline ends. The variable domain in full, completed from reference TRBV25-1 and TRBJ2-2, reads EADIYQTPRYLVIGTGKKITLECSQTMGHDKMYWYQQDPGMELHLIHYSYGVNSTEKGDLSSESTVSRIRTEHFPLTLESARPSHTSQYLCASSVWGNTGELFFGEGSRLTVL.

This clonotype was seen ten or more times. The genes are TRBV20-1 and TRBJ1-5; 9 bases map to TRBD1. Trimming at V came to 3 bases and at J to 7 bases, leaving 10 bases not matched to a gene. The CDR3 covers 15 residues. CDR1 is DFQATT and CDR2 is SNEGSKA in the germline V gene (reference sequence). DNA of the CDR3: TGCAGTGCTAGTTTTGGGACAGGGAAAGGGCAGCCCCAGCATTTT. Its protein product is CSASFGTGKGQPQHF.

This clonotype was found many times. The chain is built from TRBV15 and TRBJ2-2; 8 nucleotides agree with TRBD1. The length of the CDR3 is 16 residues. V dropped 0 bases and J dropped 5; count of bases not matched to a gene: 5. Germline V lookup: CDR1 LNHNV, CDR2 YYDKDF (reference sequence). The CDR3 DNA reads TGTGCCACCAGCAGAGATCCAGGGGGCCGGACCGGGGAGCTGTTTTTT. Amino acid sequence: CATSRDPGGRTGELFF. The full variable domain, its missing parts supplied by reference TRBV15 and TRBJ2-2, is DAMVIQNPRYQVTQFGKPVTLSCSQTLNHNVMYWYQQKSSQAPKLLFHYYDKDFNNEADTPDNFQSRRPNTSFCFLDIRSPGLGDTAMYLCATSRDPGGRTGELFFGEGSRLTVL.

The table lists this clonotype with many counts. The chain combines TRBV12-3 or TRBV12-4 with TRBJ2-3, with 9 bases identical to TRBD1. V lost 5 bases and J lost 6; bases outside the gene matches: 9. CDR3 size: 15 residues. CDR3 nucleotides: TGTGCCAGCAGTGAAAACAGGGGGCGCTCGGATACGCAGTATTTT. Translating it yields CASSENRGRSDTQYF.

This clonotype was seen repeatedly, ten times or more. The chain is built from TRBV3-1 and TRBJ2-3; D remains ambiguous. V was shortened by 4 bases and J by 8 bases, with 13 bases between the two germline ends. The CDR3 runs 13 residues. Germline V gene data show CDR1 as LGHDT and CDR2 as YNNKEL (reference sequence). This CDR3 is CASSPNSATTQYF. DNA for the CDR3: TGTGCCAGCAGCCCTAACTCAGCCACTACGCAGTATTTT.